This TCR beta chain is from a study of tumor and adjacent non-tumor tissue in lung cancer. Remarks on this clonotype: A much larger clone sits a single nucleotide away, making a read error possible.

TCRbeta libraries were built with three rounds of nested PCR, modified from ARM-PCR. TCRdb re-derived calls from the multiplex PCR reads in MiXCR, one entry per CDR3 protein. The data contain over 110,000 distinct CDR3 sequences, roughly 70% of them seen just once; the ten biggest clones take up 15% to 20%. No cell sorting was done before RNA was extracted from the tissue. Trimming cost V 1 base and J 3 bases, with 13 bases left between them. In germline, CDR1 is DFQATT, CDR2 SNEGSKA (reference sequence). The CDR3 length is 14 residues. The gene calls are TRBV20-1 and TRBJ2-7; D tentatively reads TRBD1 or TRBD2 (6 bases each). The sample consisted of lung tumor tissue. This clonotype was sampled from a man aged 55 to 70 with small cell lung cancer. The CDR3 bases are TGCAGTGCTAGAGGGACAGAGGACTACTACGAGCAGTACTTC. Amino acids: CSARGTEDYYEQYF.